This T cell receptor (beta chain) was identified in a study of radiation and T cells in renal cell carcinoma. Here immunoSEQ multiplex PCR was the method, and the copy in TCRdb shows in-frame clones only, minus some. Among about 130,000 clones listed, about 81% were seen once. This clone was counted a few times. No antigen is known for it. The study's findings and limits: In blood, top tumor clones expanded by 2 weeks, shrinking by 4.

Time point given: blood 2 weeks post-SBRT. Documented treatment: 15 Gy SBRT to primary tumor, nephrectomy 4 weeks later. The V gene lost 4 bases and the J gene lost 0 bases, with 4 bases spanning the gap. Germline V CDR1 and CDR2: MNHNY, SVGAGI (reference sequence). This CDR3 has 13 residues. The V and J genes are TRBV6-6 and TRBJ1-5; D not resolved. Here the sequenced sample was blood, taken from a patient whose treatment included radiotherapy and nephrectomy. This TCR was sampled from a woman in her sixties or seventies with renal cell carcinoma. The CDR3 coding sequence is TGTGCCAGCAGTTCGAGTAGCAATCAGCCCCAGCATTTT. Translated: CASSSSSNQPQHF.